This is a list of T cell receptor beta chains from one sample in a study of blood T cell repertoires in COVID-19. TCRdb keeps only in-frame clones here, not all; method: immunoSEQ multiplex PCR. Of more than 250,000 clones listed, 88% are singletons. The sequenced material came from peripheral blood. The source is a woman aged 30 to 39 with COVID-19, enrolled during active disease. The CDR3 runs from the conserved cysteine through the conserved F or W.

J gene: TRBJ1-4
V gene: TRBV5-1
CDR3 protein: CASSLQVGTNEKLFF

J gene: TRBJ2-4
V gene: TRBV7-2
CDR3 protein: CASSFQRLAGGPGKNIQYF

J gene: TRBJ2-5
V gene: TRBV6-5
CDR3 protein: CASRETEFQETQYF

J gene: TRBJ1-6
V gene: TRBV5-8
CDR3 protein: CASSLTRVLGGSPLHF

J gene: TRBJ1-2
V gene: TRBV28
CDR3 protein: CASSFTGTGGLGYGYTF

J gene: TRBJ1-5
V gene: TRBV7-9
CDR3 protein: CASSLAYNQPQHF

J gene: TRBJ2-5
V gene: TRBV2
CDR3 protein: CASTDGGQETQYF

J gene: TRBJ1-5
V gene: TRBV9
CDR3 protein: CASSVDYSNQPQHF

J gene: TRBJ2-1
V gene: TRBV20-1
CDR3 protein: CSASGGAGSYNEQFF

J gene: TRBJ1-1
V gene: TRBV19
CDR3 protein: CASSIPLYTEAFF

J gene: TRBJ2-1
V gene: TRBV7-9
CDR3 protein: CASSFDRGTNEQFF

J gene: TRBJ1-6
V gene: TRBV6-1
CDR3 protein: CASSEWLKGEGNSPLHF

J gene: TRBJ1-6
V gene: TRBV6-5
CDR3 protein: CASSQGYNSPLHF

J gene: TRBJ2-1
V gene: TRBV7-9
CDR3 protein: CASSQITGAYNEQFF

J gene: TRBJ2-1
V gene: TRBV2
CDR3 protein: CASSDIRERGEQFF

J gene: TRBJ1-2
V gene: TRBV24-1
CDR3 protein: CATSDWTGGGYTF

J gene: TRBJ2-7
V gene: TRBV2
CDR3 protein: CASSRTGVYEQYF

J gene: TRBJ1-1
V gene: TRBV24-1
CDR3 protein: CATSETSTGTEAFF

J gene: TRBJ1-5
V gene: TRBV7-9
CDR3 protein: CASSPLAMTGQPQHF

J gene: TRBJ2-1
V gene: TRBV7-9
CDR3 protein: CASSPELAGGPNEQFF

J gene: TRBJ1-6
V gene: TRBV6-1
CDR3 protein: CASSEDRGVSPLHF

J gene: TRBJ2-1
V gene: TRBV10-2
CDR3 protein: CASSESPTGSRRNEQFF

J gene: TRBJ1-5
V gene: TRBV6-6
CDR3 protein: CASNSLGYNQPQHF

J gene: TRBJ2-5
V gene: TRBV9
CDR3 protein: CASSGTGGRETQYF

J gene: TRBJ1-2
V gene: TRBV5-1
CDR3 protein: CASSLDGQLYTF

J gene: TRBJ2-7
V gene: TRBV6-2/TRBV6-3
CDR3 protein: CASSSPGTSGTSYEQYF

J gene: TRBJ2-3
V gene: TRBV5-6
CDR3 protein: CASSRVGGRTDTQYF

J gene: TRBJ1-2
V gene: TRBV27
CDR3 protein: CASSPGLINGYTF

J gene: TRBJ2-5
V gene: TRBV4-1
CDR3 protein: CASSLRGGLSETQYF

J gene: TRBJ1-2
V gene: TRBV7-9
CDR3 protein: CASSLGQGDGYTF

J gene: TRBJ2-3
V gene: TRBV5-5
CDR3 protein: CASSLNPHRIPPTDTQYF

J gene: TRBJ1-1
V gene: TRBV13
CDR3 protein: CASSLSGRGATEAFF

J gene: TRBJ1-2
V gene: TRBV4-1
CDR3 protein: CASSQARGRVGYTF

J gene: TRBJ2-3
V gene: TRBV4-2
CDR3 protein: CASSQVGGGADTQYF

J gene: TRBJ2-1
V gene: TRBV11-2
CDR3 protein: CASSLIAHDEQFF

J gene: TRBJ1-2
V gene: TRBV7-2
CDR3 protein: CASSLARGQQIRNAYNYGYTF

J gene: TRBJ1-1
V gene: TRBV7-6
CDR3 protein: CASSLLTALNTEAFF